The 8 T cell receptor beta chains reported below all come from one sample, sequenced in a study of long-term antiretroviral therapy in people with HIV. The authors ran the immunoSEQ assay, v3.0, at survey level. Sequenced by immunoSEQ multiplex PCR; TCRdb stores in-frame clones only, minus some. Seen here are around 16,000 clones, over 75% observed once, and the top ten hold around 12%. This specimen consisted of unsorted PBMCs, obtained 0.7 years before starting antiretroviral therapy. The receptors derive from a man between 45 and 60 years old with HIV.

The rearrangement joins TRBV18 to TRBJ1-1; the D is unclear. The germline gives CDR1 KGHSH, CDR2 LQKENI. The V and J ends lost 7 bases and 4 bases respectively, with 7 bases between them. The CDR3 sequence is 11 residues long. CDR3 in amino acids: CASFTGTEAFF. CDR3 DNA sequence: TGTGCCAGCTTCACCGGCACTGAAGCTTTCTTT.

This chain uses TRBV4-2 with TRBJ2-5; D might be TRBD1 (6 bases). Germline CDR1 reads LGHNA; CDR2 reads YNFKEQ. V was shortened by 1 base and J by 5 bases, with 20 bases between the two germline ends. The CDR3 consists of 17 residues. DNA of the CDR3: TGTGCCAGCAGCCAAGGGAGGAACAGGGTTGTGCAGGAGACCCAGTACTTC. It specifies CASSQGRNRVVQETQYF.

The chain is built from TRBV5-1 and TRBJ2-7; D is perhaps TRBD2 (6 bases). CDR3 length equals 14 residues. In germline, CDR1 is SGHRS, CDR2 YFSETQ. Trimming left V 0 bases short and J 0 bases short, with 7 bases between. CDR3: CASSLEGLSYEQYF. The CDR3 bases are TGCGCCAGCAGCTTGGAGGGACTCTCCTACGAGCAGTACTTC.

CDR3: CASSEAKGGNEKLFF. The CDR3 region has the DNA TGTGCCAGCAGTGAAGCAAAGGGGGGAAATGAAAAACTGTTTTTT. The chain has TRBV6-1 and TRBJ1-4; the D gene is possibly TRBD1 (6 bases). Trimming pared 0 bases from V and 5 bases from J, leaving 10 bases between. The germline CDR1 and CDR2 sequences are MNHNS and SASEGT. There are 15 residues in the CDR3.

This rearrangement joins TRBV11-2 to TRBJ1-1; D may be TRBD1 (5 bases). The CDR3 spans 14 residues. V shed 5 bases and J shed 1 base, with 11 bases lying between them. Germline CDR1 reads SGHAT; CDR2 reads FQNNGV. The CDR3 loop is CASSDWGWNTEAFF. The CDR3 DNA sequence: TGTGCCAGCAGCGATTGGGGGTGGAACACTGAAGCTTTCTTT.

The chain has TRBV9 and TRBJ2-7; 15 nucleotides agree with TRBD2. Looked up from germline, CDR1 is SGDLS and CDR2 is YYNGEE. There are 15 residues in the CDR3. The V gene end was trimmed by 3 bases and the J gene end by 6 bases; junction bases not matched to a gene: 4. For the CDR3, the DNA is TGTGCCAGCAGCGAGGGACTAGCGGGAGGTAGCGAGCAGTACTTC. This gives the protein CASSEGLAGGSEQYF.

The gene calls are TRBV4-3 and TRBJ1-1; 9 bases align to TRBD1. This CDR3 spans 16 amino acids. The V gene end was trimmed by 3 bases and the J gene end by 5 bases; junction bases not matched to a gene: 10. Germline values: CDR1 LGHNA, CDR2 YSLEER. CDR3 nucleotides: TGCGCCAGCAGCCAGAGGAACAGACAGGGGGAAACTGAAGCTTTCTTT. This translates into CASSQRNRQGETEAFF.

To note about this clone: Possible read error: a much larger clone is one base away. This chain uses TRBV7-8 with TRBJ2-2; 10 bases line up with TRBD1. Germline values: CDR1 SGHVS, CDR2 FQNEAQ. The CDR3 contains 16 residues. The trim removed 1 base at V and 3 bases at J, leaving 2 bases unmatched. CDR3 sequence (DNA): TGTGCCAGCAGCTTAGTAGGGACAGGGGACACCGGGGAGCTGTTTTTT. It specifies CASSLVGTGDTGELFF.